The T cell receptor (beta chain) described here comes from a study of blood T cell repertoires in COVID-19. Whole-study context: Specimens from acute and convalescent COVID-19 originated in the United States, Italy and Spain. From T cells, B-cell-depleted T cells, or PBMCs came the material, which was cDNA or gDNA.

Original methodology: Quantification of nucleated cells was approximated via reference gene primer amplification. The method was immunoSEQ multiplex PCR; TCRdb's version includes in-frame clones alone and lacks a portion of them. V and J calls and clone size are as listed in that table; D and trimming were resolved from the DNA. The top ten hold about 6.8% of the sample, which has about 190,000 clones, 70% to 90% seen once. Germline CDR1 KGHSH, CDR2 LQKENI. This CDR3 comprises 15 residues. Trimming left V 4 bases short and J 1 base short, with 13 bases between. The specimen was peripheral blood. The TCR was taken from a woman in her thirties or forties who had recovered from COVID-19. The V gene is TRBV18, the J gene TRBJ1-1; possible D gene TRBD1, 6 bases. CDR3 sequence reads: CASSQTTGTNTEAFF. CDR3 bases: TGTGCCAGCTCACAAACGACAGGAACGAACACTGAAGCTTTCTTT.